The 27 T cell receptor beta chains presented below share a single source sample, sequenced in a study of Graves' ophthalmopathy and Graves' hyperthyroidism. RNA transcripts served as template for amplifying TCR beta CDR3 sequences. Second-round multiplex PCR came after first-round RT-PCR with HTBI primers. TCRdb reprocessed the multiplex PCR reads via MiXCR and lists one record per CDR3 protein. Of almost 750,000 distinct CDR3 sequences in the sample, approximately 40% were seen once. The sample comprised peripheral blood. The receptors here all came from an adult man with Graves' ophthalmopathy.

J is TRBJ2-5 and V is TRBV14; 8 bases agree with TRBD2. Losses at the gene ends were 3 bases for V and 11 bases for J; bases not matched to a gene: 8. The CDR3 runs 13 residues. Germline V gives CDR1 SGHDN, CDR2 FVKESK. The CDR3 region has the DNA TGTGCCAGCAGCCACGGGGGGGCAGATACGCAGTACTTC. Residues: CASSHGGADTQYF.

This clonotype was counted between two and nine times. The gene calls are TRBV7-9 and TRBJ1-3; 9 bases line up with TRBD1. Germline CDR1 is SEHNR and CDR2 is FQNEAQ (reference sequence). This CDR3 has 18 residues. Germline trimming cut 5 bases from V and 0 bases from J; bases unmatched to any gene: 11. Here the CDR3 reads CASSRTGATRSSGNTIYF. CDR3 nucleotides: TGTGCCAGCAGCAGGACAGGGGCGACCCGGAGCTCTGGAAACACCATATATTTT.

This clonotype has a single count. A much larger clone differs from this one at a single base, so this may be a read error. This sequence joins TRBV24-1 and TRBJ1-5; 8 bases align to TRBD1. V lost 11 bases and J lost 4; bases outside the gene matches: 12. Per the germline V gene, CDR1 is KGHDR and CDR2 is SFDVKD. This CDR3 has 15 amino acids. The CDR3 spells CASSEGGQGNQPQHF. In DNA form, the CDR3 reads TGTGCCAGCAGCGAAGGAGGACAGGGTAATCAGCCCCAGCATTTT.

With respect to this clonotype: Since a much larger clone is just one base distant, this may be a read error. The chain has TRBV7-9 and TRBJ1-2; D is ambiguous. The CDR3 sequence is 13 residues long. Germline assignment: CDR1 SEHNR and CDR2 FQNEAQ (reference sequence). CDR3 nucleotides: TGTTCCAGCAGCTTAAAGGCAGCCTATGGCTACACCTTC. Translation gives CSSSLKAAYGYTF. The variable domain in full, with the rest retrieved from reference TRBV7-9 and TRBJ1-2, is DTGVSQNPRHKITKRGQNVTFRCDPISEHNRLYWYRQTLGQGPEFLTYFQNEAQLEKSRLLSDRFSAERPKGSFSTLEIQRTEQGDSAMYLCSSSLKAAYGYTFGSGTRLTVV.

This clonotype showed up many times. CDR3 loop: CATSEGVGETQYF. For the CDR3, the DNA is TGTGCCACCAGTGAAGGGGTTGGAGAGACCCAGTACTTC. The chain uses TRBV24-1 and TRBJ2-5; D is perhaps TRBD1 (5 bases). Germline V gives CDR1 KGHDR, CDR2 SFDVKD. The V end lost 4 bases, the J end lost 4 bases, and 9 bases lay between the germline ends. The CDR3 contains 13 residues.

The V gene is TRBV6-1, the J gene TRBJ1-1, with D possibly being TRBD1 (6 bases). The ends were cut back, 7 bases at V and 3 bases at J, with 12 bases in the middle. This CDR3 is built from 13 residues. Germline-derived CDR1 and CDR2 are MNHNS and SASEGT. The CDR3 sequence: CASKGEGDTEAFF. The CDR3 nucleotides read TGTGCCAGCAAGGGGGAGGGGGACACTGAAGCTTTCTTT.

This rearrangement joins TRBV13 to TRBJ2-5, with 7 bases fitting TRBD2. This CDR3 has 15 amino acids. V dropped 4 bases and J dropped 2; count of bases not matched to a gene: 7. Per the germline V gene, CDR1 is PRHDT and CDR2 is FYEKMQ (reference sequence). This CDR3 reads CASSSAGEGQETQYF. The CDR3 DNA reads TGTGCCAGCAGCTCGGCGGGAGAGGGGCAAGAGACCCAGTACTTC. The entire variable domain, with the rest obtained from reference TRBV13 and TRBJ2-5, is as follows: AAGVIQSPRHLIKEKRETATLKCYPIPRHDTVYWYQQGPGQDPQFLISFYEKMQSDKGSIPDRFSAQQFSDYHSELNMSSLELGDSALYFCASSSAGEGQETQYFGPGTRLLVL.

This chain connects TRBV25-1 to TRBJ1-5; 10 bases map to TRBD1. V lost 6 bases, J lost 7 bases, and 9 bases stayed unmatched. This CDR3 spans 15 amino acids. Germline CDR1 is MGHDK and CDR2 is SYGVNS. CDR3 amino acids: CASSDDRGLMQPQHF. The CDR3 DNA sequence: TGTGCCAGCAGCGACGACAGGGGGCTAATGCAGCCCCAGCATTTT.

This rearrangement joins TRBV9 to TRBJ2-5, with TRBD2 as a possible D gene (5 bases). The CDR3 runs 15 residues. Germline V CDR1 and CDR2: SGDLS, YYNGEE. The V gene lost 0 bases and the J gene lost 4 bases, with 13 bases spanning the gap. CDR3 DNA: TGTGCCAGCAGCGTAGCGGGATTCATGGGAGAGACCCAGTACTTC. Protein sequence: CASSVAGFMGETQYF.

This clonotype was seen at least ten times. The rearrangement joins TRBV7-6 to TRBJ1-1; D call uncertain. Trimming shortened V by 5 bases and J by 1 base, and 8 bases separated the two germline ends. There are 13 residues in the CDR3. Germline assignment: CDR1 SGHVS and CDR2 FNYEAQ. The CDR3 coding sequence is TGTGCCAGCAGCCGACAAAAGAACACTGAAGCTTTCTTT. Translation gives CASSRQKNTEAFF.

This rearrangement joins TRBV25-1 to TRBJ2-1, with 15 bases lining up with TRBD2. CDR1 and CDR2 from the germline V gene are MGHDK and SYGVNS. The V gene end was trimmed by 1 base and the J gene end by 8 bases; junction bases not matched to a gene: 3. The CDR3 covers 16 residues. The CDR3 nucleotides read TGTGCCAGCAGTGAATTTGGACTAGCGGGAGGGGATGAGCAGTTCTTC. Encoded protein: CASSEFGLAGGDEQFF.

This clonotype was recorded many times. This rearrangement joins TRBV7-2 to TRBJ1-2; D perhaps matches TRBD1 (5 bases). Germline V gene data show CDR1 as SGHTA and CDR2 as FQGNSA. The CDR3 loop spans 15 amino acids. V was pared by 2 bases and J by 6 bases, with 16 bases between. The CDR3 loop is CASSLRPGGLDGYTF. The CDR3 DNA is TGTGCCAGCAGCTTACGCCCCGGGGGTCTTGATGGCTACACCTTC.

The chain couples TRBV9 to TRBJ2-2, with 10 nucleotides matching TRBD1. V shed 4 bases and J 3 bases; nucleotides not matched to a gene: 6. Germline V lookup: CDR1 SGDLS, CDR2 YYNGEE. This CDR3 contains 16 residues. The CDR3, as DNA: TGTGCCAGCAGCCAAGATGGGACAGGGGACACCGGGGAGCTGTTTTTT. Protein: CASSQDGTGDTGELFF.

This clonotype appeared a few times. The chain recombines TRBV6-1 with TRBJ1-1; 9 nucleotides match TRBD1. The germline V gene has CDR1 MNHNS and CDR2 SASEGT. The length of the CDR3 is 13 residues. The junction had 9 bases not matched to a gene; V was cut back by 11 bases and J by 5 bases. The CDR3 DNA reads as TGTGCCGGGAACAGGGGGCCTGGGACTGAAGCTTTCTTT. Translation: CAGNRGPGTEAFF.

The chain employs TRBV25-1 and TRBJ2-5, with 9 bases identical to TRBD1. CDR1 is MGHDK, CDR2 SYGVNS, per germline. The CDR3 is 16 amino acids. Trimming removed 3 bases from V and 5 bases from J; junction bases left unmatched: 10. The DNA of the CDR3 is TGTGCCAGCAGTGATCGCACACAGGGGGCCCGGGAGACCCAGTACTTC. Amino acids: CASSDRTQGARETQYF.

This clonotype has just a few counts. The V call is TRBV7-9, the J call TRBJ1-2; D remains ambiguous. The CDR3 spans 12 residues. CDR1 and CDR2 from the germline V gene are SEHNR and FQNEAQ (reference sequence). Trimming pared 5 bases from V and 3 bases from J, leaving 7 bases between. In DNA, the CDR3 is TGTGCCAGCAGCCAGCGACACTATGGCTACACCTTC. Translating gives CASSQRHYGYTF.

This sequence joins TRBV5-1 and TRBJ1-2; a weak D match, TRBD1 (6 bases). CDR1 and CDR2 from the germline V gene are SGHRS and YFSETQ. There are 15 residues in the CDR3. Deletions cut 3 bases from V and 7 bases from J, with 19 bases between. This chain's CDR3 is CASSSQGTAGGGYTF. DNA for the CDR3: TGCGCCAGCAGCTCCCAGGGGACTGCCGGAGGTGGCTACACCTTC. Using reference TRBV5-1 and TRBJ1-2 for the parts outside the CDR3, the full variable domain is KAGVTQTPRYLIKTRGQQVTLSCSPISGHRSVSWYQQTPGQGLQFLFEYFSETQRNKGNFPGRFSGRQFSNSRSEMNVSTLELGDSALYLCASSSQGTAGGGYTFGSGTRLTVV.

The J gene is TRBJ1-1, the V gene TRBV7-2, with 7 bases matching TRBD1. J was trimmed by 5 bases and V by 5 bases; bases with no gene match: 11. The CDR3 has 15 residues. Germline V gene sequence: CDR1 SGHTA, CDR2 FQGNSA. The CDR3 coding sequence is TGTGCCAGCAGCCCCCTCGACAGGGTAGTTACTGAAGCTTTCTTT. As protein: CASSPLDRVVTEAFF.

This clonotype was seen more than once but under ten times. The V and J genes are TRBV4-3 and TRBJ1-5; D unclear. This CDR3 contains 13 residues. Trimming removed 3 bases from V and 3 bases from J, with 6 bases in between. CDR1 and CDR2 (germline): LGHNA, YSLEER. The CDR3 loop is CASSQFNNQPQHF. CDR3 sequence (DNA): TGCGCCAGCAGCCAGTTCAACAATCAGCCCCAGCATTTT.

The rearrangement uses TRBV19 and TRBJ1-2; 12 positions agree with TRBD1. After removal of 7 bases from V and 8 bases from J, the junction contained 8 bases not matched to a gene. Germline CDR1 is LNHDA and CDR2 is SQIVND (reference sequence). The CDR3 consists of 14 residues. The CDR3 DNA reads TGTGCCAGTAAGGGGGGACAGGGGGCACGGGGCTACACCTTC. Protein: CASKGGQGARGYTF.

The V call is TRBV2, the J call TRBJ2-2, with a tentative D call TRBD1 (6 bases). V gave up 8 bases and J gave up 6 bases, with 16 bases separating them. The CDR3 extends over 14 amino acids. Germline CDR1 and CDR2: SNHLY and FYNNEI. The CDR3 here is CASSVRGRAGELFF. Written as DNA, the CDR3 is TGTGCCAGCTCTGTCAGGGGCAGGGCCGGGGAGCTGTTTTTT.

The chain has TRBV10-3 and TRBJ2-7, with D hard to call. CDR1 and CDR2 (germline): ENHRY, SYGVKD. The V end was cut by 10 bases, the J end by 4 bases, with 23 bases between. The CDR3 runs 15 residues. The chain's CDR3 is CASSPWAGGMYEQYF. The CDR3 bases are TGTGCCAGCAGCCCTTGGGCAGGTGGTATGTACGAGCAGTACTTC.

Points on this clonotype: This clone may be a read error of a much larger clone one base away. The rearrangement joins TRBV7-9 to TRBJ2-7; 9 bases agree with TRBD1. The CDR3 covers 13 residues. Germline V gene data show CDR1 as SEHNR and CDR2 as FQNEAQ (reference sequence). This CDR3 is CASSRDREDELYF. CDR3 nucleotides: TGTGCCAGCAGCCGGGACAGGGAGGACGAGCTGTACTTC. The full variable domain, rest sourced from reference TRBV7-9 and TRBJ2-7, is DTGVSQNPRHKITKRGQNVTFRCDPISEHNRLYWYRQTLGQGPEFLTYFQNEAQLEKSRLLSDRFSAERPKGSFSTLEIQRTEQGDSAMYLCASSRDREDELYFGPGTRLTVT.

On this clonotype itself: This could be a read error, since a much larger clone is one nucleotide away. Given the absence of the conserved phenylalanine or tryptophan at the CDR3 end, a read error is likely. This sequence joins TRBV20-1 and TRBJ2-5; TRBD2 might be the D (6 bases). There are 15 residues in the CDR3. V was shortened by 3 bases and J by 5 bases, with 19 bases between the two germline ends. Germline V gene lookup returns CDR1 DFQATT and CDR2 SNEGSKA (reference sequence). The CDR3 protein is CSASFRGTSYETQYL. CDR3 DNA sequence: TGCAGTGCTAGTTTCCGCGGGACCTCATACGAGACCCAGTACCTC.

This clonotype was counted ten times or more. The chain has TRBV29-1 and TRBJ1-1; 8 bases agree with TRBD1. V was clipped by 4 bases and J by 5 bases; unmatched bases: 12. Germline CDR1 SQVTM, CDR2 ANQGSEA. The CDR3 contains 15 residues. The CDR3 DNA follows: TGCAGCGTTGGGGGGCCAGGGGGCTCTCGGACTGAAGCTTTCTTT. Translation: CSVGGPGGSRTEAFF.

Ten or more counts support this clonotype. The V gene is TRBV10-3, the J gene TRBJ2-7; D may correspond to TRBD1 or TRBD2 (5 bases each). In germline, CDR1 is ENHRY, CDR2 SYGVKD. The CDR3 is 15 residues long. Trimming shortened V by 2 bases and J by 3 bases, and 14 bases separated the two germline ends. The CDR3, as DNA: TGTGCCATCAGTGAGCACGGGACGGCGATCTACGAGCAGTACTTC. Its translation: CAISEHGTAIYEQYF.

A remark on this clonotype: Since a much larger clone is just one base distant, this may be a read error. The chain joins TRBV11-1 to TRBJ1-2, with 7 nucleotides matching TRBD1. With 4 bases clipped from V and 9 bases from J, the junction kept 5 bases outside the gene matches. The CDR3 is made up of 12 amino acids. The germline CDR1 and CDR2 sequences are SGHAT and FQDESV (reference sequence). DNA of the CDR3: TGTGCCAGCAGCTCCGGGACAGTGAGCTACACCTTC. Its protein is CASSSGTVSYTF.